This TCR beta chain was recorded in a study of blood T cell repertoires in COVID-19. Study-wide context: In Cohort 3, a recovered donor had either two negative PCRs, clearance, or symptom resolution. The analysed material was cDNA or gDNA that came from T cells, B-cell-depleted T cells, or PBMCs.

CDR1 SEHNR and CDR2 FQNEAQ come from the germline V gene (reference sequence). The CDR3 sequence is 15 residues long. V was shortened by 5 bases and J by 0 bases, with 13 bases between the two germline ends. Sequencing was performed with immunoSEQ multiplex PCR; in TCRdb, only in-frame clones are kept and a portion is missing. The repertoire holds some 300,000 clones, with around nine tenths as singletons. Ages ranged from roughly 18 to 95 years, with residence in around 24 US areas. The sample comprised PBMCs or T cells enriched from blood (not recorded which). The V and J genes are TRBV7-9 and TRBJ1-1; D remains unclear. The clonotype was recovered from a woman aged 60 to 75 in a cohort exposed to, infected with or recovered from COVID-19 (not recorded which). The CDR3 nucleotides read TGTGCCAGCAGCCCATCAAGGACTTTGAACACTGAAGCTTTCTTT. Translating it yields CASSPSRTLNTEAFF.